The sequence of this T cell receptor (beta chain) was determined in a study of cytomegalovirus exposure and HLA in healthy donors. Study-wide findings and caveats: Within the 100 to 150 validation repertoires, first-cohort TCR clusters tended to co-occur, according to a later analysis. Many donors carried some public TCRs, although rarity characterized most TCR sequences. Diagnosis of cytomegalovirus status made by the classifier reportedly showed high specificity and sensitivity. A few CMV-associated chains proved CMV antigen-specific in vitro.

For this clone: What it binds is not known.

Profiled with immunoSEQ multiplex PCR; TCRdb holds only in-frame clones, not every one. The sample includes roughly 48,000 clones, roughly 85% of them seen just once. The CDR3 sequence is 15 residues long. J lost 5 bases, V lost 7 bases, and 12 bases had no gene match. Germline V lookup: CDR1 LGHNA, CDR2 YSLEER. The receptor's source is a young woman in good health and CMV-seronegative. Sequencing was done on a sample of PBMCs. The rearrangement uses TRBV4-3 and TRBJ2-7, with 9 bases matching TRBD1. The CDR3: CASKPTGGGYDEQYF. The CDR3 coding sequence is TGCGCCAGCAAACCAACAGGGGGCGGATATGACGAGCAGTACTTC.